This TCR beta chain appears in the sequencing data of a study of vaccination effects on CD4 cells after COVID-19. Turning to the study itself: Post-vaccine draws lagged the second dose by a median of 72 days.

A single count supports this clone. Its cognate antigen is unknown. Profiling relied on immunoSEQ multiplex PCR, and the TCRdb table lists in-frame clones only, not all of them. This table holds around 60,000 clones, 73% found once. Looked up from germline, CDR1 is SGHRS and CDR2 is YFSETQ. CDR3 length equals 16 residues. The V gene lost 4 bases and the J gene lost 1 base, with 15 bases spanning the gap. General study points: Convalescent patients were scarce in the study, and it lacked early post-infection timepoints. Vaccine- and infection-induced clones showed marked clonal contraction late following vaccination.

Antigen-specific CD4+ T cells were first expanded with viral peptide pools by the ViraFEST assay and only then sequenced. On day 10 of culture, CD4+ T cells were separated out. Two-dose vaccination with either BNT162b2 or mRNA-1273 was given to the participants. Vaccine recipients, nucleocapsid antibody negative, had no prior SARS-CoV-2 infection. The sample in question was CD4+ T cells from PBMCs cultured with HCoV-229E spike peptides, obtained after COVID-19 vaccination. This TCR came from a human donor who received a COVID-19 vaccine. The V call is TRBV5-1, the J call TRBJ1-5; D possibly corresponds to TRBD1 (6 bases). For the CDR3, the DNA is TGCGCCAGCAGCAAAGGGGGTGGGGGAAGCAATCAGCCCCAGCATTTT. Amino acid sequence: CASSKGGGGSNQPQHF.